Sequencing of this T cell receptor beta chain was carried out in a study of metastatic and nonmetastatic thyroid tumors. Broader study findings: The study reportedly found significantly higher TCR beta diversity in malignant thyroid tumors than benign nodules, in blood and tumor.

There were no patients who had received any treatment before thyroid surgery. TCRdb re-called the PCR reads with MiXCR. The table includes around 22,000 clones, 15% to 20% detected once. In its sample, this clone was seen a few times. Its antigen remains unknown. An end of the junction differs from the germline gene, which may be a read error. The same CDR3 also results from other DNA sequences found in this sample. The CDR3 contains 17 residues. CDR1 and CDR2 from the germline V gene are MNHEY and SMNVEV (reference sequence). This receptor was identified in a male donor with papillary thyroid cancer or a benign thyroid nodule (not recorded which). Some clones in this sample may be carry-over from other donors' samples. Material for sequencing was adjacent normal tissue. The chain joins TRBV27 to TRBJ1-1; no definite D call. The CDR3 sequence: CASSSKTATTQNTEAFF. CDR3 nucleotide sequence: TGTGCCAGCAGTTCCAAGACGGCAACAACACAGAACACTGAGGCTTTCTTT.